What follows describes a single T cell receptor beta chain. As yet, its antigen is unknown. With cryopreserved PBMCs as the source, around 1.9 micrograms of genomic DNA went to TCR beta libraries. This entry is derived from a study of cytotoxic CD8 clonotypes in ibrutinib-treated CLL. Regarding the study as a whole: A rise in clonality was seen at ibrutinib response, and a fall back toward baseline was seen at progression.

This CDR3 region has 17 residues. Method: immunoSEQ multiplex PCR; TCRdb's copy keeps in-frame clones and lacks some. There are roughly 130,000 clones in the sample; 75% to 95% occur only once, and approximately 10% lies in the top ten. The chain has TRBV21-1 and TRBJ1-5. TRBV21-1 is labeled a pseudogene. This receptor was taken from a human donor with chronic lymphocytic leukemia. The sequences come from PBMCs, collected after 12 months of ibrutinib treatment. The chain's CDR3 is CASSSRERTDENQPQHF. The DNA for the CDR3 is TGTGCCAGCAGCTCGAGAGAAAGGACGGATGAAAATCAGCCCCAGCATTTT.